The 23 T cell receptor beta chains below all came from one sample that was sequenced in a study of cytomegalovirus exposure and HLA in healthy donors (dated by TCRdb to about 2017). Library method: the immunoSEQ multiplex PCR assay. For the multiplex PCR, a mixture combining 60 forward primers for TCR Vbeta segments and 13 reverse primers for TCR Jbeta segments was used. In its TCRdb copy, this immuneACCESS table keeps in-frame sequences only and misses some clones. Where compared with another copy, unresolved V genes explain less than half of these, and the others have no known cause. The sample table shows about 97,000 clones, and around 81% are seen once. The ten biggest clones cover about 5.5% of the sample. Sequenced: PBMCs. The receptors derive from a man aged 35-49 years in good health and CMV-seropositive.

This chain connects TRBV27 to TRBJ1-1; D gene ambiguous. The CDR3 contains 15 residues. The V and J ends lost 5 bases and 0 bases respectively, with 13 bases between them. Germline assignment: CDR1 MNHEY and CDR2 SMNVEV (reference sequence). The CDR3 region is CASSPQMIMNTEAFF. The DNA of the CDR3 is TGTGCCAGCAGTCCACAGATGATCATGAACACTGAAGCTTTCTTT.

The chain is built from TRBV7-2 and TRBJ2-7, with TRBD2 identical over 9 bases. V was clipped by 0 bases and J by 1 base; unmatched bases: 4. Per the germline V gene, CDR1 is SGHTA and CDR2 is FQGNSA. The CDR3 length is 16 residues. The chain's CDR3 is CASSLASGSLSYEQYF. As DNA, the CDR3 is TGTGCCAGCAGCTTAGCTAGCGGGAGTCTATCCTACGAGCAGTACTTC.

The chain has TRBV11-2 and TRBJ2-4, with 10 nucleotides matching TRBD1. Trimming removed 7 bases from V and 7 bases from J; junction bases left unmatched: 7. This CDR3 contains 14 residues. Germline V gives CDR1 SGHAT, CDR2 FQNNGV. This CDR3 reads CASTTPGQGNIQYF. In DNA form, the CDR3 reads TGTGCCAGCACCACTCCGGGACAGGGGAACATTCAGTACTTC.

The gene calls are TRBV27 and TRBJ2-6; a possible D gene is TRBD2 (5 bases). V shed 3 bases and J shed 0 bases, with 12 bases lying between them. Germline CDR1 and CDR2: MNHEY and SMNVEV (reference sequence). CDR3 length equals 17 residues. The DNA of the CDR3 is TGTGCCAGCAGTTTCCGCGGACTGTTCTCTGGGGCCAACGTCCTGACTTTC. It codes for CASSFRGLFSGANVLTF.

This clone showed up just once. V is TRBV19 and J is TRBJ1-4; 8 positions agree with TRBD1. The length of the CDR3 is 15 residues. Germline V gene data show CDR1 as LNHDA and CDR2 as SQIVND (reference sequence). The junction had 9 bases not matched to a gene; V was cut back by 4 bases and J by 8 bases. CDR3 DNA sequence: TGTGCCAGTAGTAGCCGGGACAGGAGGCTCGAAAAACTGTTTTTT. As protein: CASSSRDRRLEKLFF.

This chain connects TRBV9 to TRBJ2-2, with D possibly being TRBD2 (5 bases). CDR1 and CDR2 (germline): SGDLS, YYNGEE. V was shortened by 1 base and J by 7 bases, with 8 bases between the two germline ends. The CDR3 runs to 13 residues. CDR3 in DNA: TGTGCCAGCAGCGTATCCGGGGTCGGGGAGCTGTTTTTT. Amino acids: CASSVSGVGELFF.

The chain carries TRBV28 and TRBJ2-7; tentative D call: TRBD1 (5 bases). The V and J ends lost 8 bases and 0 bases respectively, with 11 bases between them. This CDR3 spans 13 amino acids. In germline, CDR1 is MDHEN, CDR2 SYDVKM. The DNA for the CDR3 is TGTGCCAGCGCCTCTGGGGCCTCCTACGAGCAGTACTTC. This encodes CASASGASYEQYF.

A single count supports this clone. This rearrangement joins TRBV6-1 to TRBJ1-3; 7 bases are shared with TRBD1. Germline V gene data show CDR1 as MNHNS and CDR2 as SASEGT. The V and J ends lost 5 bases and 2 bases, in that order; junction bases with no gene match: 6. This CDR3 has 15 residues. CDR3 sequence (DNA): TGTGCCAGCAGTTGGGACAGTACCACTGGAAACACCATATATTTT. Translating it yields CASSWDSTTGNTIYF.

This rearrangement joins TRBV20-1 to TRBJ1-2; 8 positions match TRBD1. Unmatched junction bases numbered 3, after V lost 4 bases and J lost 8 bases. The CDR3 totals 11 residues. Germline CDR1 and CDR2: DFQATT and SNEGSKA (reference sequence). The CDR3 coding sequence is TGCAGTGCTACGGACAGGGAGGGCTACACCTTC. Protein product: CSATDREGYTF.

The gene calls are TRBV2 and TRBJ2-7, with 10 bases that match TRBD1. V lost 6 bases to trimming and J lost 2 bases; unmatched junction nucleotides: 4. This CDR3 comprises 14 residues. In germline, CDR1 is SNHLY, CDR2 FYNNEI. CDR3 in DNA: TGTGCCAGCAGGTCCGGGACAGGGGCCTACGAGCAGTACTTC. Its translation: CASRSGTGAYEQYF.

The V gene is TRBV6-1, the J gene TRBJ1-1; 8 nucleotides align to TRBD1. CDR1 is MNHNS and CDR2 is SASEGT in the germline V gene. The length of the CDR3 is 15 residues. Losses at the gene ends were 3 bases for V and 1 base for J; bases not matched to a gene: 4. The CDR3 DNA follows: TGTGCCAGCAGTGACCAGGACAGGGCGAACACTGAAGCTTTCTTT. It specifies CASSDQDRANTEAFF.

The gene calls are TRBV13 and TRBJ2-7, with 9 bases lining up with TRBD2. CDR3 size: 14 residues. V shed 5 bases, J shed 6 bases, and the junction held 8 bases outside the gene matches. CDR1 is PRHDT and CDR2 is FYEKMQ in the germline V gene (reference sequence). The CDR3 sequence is CASSTPSGGTEQYF. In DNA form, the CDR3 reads TGTGCCAGCAGCACCCCCAGCGGGGGGACCGAGCAGTACTTC.

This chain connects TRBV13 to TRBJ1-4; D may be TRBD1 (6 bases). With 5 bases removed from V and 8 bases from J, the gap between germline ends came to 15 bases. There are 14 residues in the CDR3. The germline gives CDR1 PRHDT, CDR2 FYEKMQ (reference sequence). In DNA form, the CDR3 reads TGTGCCAGCAGCCGAAACAGGGAAAGAGAAAAACTGTTTTTT. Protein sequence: CASSRNREREKLFF.

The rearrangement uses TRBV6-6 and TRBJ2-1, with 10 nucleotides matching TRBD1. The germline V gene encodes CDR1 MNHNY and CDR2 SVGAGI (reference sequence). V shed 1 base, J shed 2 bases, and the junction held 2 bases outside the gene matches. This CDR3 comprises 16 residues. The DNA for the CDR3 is TGTGCCAGCAGTTACTTGGACAGGGGGACCTACAATGAGCAGTTCTTC. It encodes CASSYLDRGTYNEQFF.

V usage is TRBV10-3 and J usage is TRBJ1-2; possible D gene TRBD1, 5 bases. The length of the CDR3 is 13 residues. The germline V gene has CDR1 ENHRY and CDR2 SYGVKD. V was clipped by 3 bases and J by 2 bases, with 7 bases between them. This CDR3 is CAISENRNYGYTF. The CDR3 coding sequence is TGTGCCATCAGTGAAAACAGGAACTATGGCTACACCTTC.

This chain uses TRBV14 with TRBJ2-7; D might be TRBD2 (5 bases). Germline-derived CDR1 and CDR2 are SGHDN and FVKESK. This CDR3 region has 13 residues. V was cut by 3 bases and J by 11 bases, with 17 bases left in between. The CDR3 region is CASSQLYTSEEYF. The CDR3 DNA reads TGTGCCAGCAGCCAGCTCTACACTTCGGAGGAGTACTTC.

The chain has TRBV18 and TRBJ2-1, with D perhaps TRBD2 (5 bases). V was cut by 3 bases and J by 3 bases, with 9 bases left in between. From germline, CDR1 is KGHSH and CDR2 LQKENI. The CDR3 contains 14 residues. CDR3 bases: TGTGCCAGCTCACCCCAGCGGAACTACAATGAGCAGTTCTTC. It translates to CASSPQRNYNEQFF.

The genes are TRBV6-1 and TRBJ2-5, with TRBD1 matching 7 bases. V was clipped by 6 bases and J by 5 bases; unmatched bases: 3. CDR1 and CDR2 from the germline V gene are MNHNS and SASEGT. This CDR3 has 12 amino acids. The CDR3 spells CASRYRGETQYF. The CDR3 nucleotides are TGTGCCAGCAGATACAGGGGTGAGACCCAGTACTTC.

CDR3 residues: CASSIDNYQPQHF. The CDR3 nucleotides read TGTGCCAGTAGTATAGATAACTATCAGCCCCAGCATTTT. This chain links TRBV19 with TRBJ1-5, with unresolved D. Germline-derived CDR1 and CDR2 are LNHDA and SQIVND (reference sequence). The CDR3 has 13 amino acids. Trimming removed 0 bases at V and 5 bases at J, with 5 bases between.

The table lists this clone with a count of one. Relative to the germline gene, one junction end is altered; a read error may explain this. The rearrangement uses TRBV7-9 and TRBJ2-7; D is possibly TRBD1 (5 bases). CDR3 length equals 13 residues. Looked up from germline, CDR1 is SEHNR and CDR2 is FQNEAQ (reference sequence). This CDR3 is CSSSLGAAYEQYF. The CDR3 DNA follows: TGTTCCAGCAGCTTAGGGGCAGCATACGAGCAGTACTTC.

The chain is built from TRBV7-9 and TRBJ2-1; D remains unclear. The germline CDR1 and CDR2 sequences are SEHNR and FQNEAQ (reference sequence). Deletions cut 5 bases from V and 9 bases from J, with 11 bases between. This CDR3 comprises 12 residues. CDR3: CASSPRRSEQFF. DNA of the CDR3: TGTGCCAGCAGCCCTCGCCGGAGTGAGCAGTTCTTC.

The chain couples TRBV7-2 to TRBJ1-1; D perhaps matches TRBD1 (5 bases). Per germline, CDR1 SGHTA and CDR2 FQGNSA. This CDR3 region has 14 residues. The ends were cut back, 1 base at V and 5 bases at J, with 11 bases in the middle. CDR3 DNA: TGTGCCAGCAGCTTAGACGGGGGACGGACTGAAGCTTTCTTT. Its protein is CASSLDGGRTEAFF.

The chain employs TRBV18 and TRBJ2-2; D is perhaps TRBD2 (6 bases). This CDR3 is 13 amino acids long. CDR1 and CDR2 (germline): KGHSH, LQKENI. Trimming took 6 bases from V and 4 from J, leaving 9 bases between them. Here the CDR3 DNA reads TGTGCCAGCTCGGCGGGAACCACCGGGGAGCTGTTTTTT. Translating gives CASSAGTTGELFF.